What follows are 32 T cell receptor beta chains derived from one specimen sequenced in a study of blood T cell repertoires in COVID-19. The repertoire was sequenced with immunoSEQ multiplex PCR; TCRdb's copy has only in-frame clones and lacks some. Of about 160,000 clones in the sample, roughly 93% were seen once. The sample consisted of peripheral blood. Receptors were obtained from a man in his late teens or twenties with acute or convalescent COVID-19.

This chain links TRBV29-1 with TRBJ1-2, with 8 bases that match TRBD1. The ends lost 5 bases at V and 7 bases at J; junction bases unmatched: 21. Germline values: CDR1 SQVTM, CDR2 ANQGSEA. This CDR3 spans 17 amino acids. The CDR3 region is CSVIDPDRGSMDLGYTF. Here the CDR3 DNA reads TGCAGCGTTATAGACCCCGACAGGGGATCGATGGACCTTGGCTACACCTTC.

The chain employs TRBV6-2 or TRBV6-3 and TRBJ1-5, with a weak D call TRBD1 (5 bases). Trimming stripped 5 bases from V and 2 bases from J, with 16 bases between. This CDR3 region has 16 residues. Per the germline V gene, CDR1 is MNHEY and CDR2 is SVGEGT. CDR3 loop: CASSTGFPTGNQPQHF. In nucleotides, the CDR3 is TGTGCCAGCAGTACAGGCTTTCCGACAGGCAATCAGCCCCAGCATTTT.

The genes are TRBV6-5 and TRBJ1-2, with D unresolved. Looked up from germline, CDR1 is MNHEY and CDR2 is SVGAGI. This CDR3 is 14 amino acids long. The germline V and J ends were trimmed by 2 bases and 6 bases, with 13 bases remaining between them. The CDR3 DNA reads as TGTGCCAGCAGTTACGAGAGGGCGGGGAATGGCTACACCTTC. Translated, it gives CASSYERAGNGYTF.

The chain links TRBV5-4 to TRBJ2-1; 9 bases are a match to TRBD2. The trim removed 4 bases at V and 6 bases at J, leaving 8 bases unmatched. CDR1 SGHNT and CDR2 YYREEE come from the germline V gene (reference sequence). The CDR3 has 15 residues. The CDR3 DNA reads TGTGCCAGCAGCGCGAGCGGGAGGAATAGCAATGAGCAGTTCTTC. This sequence encodes CASSASGRNSNEQFF.

V is TRBV20-1 and J is TRBJ2-5, with TRBD2 as a possible D gene (5 bases). Trimming stripped 6 bases from V and 3 bases from J, with 8 bases between. This CDR3 comprises 11 residues. Germline CDR1 DFQATT, CDR2 SNEGSKA (reference sequence). CDR3 region: CSAGIKETQYF. The CDR3 DNA is TGCAGTGCCGGGATTAAAGAGACCCAGTACTTC.

The rearrangement uses TRBV7-6 and TRBJ2-7; TRBD2 agrees at 12 bases. The V and J ends lost 4 bases and 1 base, in that order; junction bases with no gene match: 2. The CDR3 runs 15 residues. CDR1 is SGHVS and CDR2 is FNYEAQ in the germline V gene. CDR3 coding DNA: TGTGCCAGCAGCTGGACTAGCGGGGAATCCTACGAGCAGTACTTC. It yields the protein CASSWTSGESYEQYF.

The chain has TRBV6-5 and TRBJ2-5, with TRBD2 as a possible D gene (6 bases). The CDR3 extends over 12 amino acids. Trimming left V 6 bases short and J 5 bases short, with 10 bases between. Germline V CDR1 and CDR2: MNHEY, SVGAGI. Here the CDR3 reads CASSPGRETQYF. CDR3 DNA: TGTGCCAGCAGCCCAGGGAGGGAGACCCAGTACTTC.

This clone appeared once. The V call is TRBV2, the J call TRBJ2-7, with D possibly matching TRBD2 (6 bases). Trimming removed 4 bases from V and 0 bases from J, with 16 bases in between. Germline-derived CDR1 and CDR2 are SNHLY and FYNNEI. The CDR3 has 16 amino acids. In DNA form, the CDR3 reads TGTGCCAGCAGTGGAGGAGGGGTCCCTTACTCCTACGAGCAGTACTTC. Encoded protein: CASSGGGVPYSYEQYF. Complete variable domain (other parts from reference TRBV2 and TRBJ2-7): EPEVTQTPSHQVTQMGQEVILRCVPISNHLYFYWYRQILGQKVEFLVSFYNNEISEKSEIFDDQFSVERPDGSNFTLKIRSTKLEDSAMYFCASSGGGVPYSYEQYFGPGTRLTVT.

The chain recombines TRBV2 with TRBJ2-5; D unresolved. The CDR3 sequence is 12 residues long. Deletions cut 5 bases from V and 0 bases from J, with 4 bases between. Germline CDR1 is SNHLY and CDR2 is FYNNEI. The CDR3 sequence: CASSRDQETQYF. CDR3 nucleotides: TGTGCCAGCAGTCGCGACCAAGAGACCCAGTACTTC.

This chain connects TRBV11-3 to TRBJ2-7; the D gene is possibly TRBD2 (6 bases). CDR1 SGHNT and CDR2 YENEEA come from the germline V gene. This CDR3 spans 13 amino acids. Trimming cost V 5 bases and J 6 bases, with 14 bases left between them. The DNA for the CDR3 is TGTGCCAGCAGCCCGGTTCAGGGAGGCGAGCAGTACTTC. Protein product: CASSPVQGGEQYF. The full variable domain, completed using reference TRBV11-3 and TRBJ2-7, is EAGVVQSPRYKIIEKKQPVAFWCNPISGHNTLYWYLQNLGQGPELLIRYENEEAVDDSQLPKDRFSAERLKGVDSTLKIQPAELGDSAVYLCASSPVQGGEQYFGPGTRLTVT.

The chain uses TRBV5-1 and TRBJ2-5; the match to TRBD2 covers 9 bases. Germline-derived CDR1 and CDR2 are SGHRS and YFSETQ. The trim removed 3 bases at V and 4 bases at J, leaving 13 bases unmatched. This CDR3 contains 17 residues. This chain's CDR3 is CASSSRGVAGVVETQYF. The DNA of the CDR3 is TGCGCCAGCAGCTCCCGGGGGGTAGCGGGAGTAGTAGAGACCCAGTACTTC.

The V call is TRBV19, the J call TRBJ2-7; 11 bases match TRBD1. CDR1 is LNHDA and CDR2 is SQIVND in the germline V gene (reference sequence). Unmatched junction bases numbered 3, after V lost 1 base and J lost 4 bases. CDR3 size: 15 residues. The CDR3 bases are TGTGCCAGTAGTATAGTTGGGACAGGGGGGTACGAGCAGTACTTC. It specifies CASSIVGTGGYEQYF. The complete variable domain, with remaining parts taken from reference TRBV19 and TRBJ2-7, reads DGGITQSPKYLFRKEGQNVTLSCEQNLNHDAMYWYRQDPGQGLRLIYYSQIVNDFQKGDIAEGYSVSREKKESFPLTVTSAQKNPTAFYLCASSIVGTGGYEQYFGPGTRLTVT.

The chain carries TRBV5-1 and TRBJ2-5, with 7 bases lining up with TRBD1. Trimming removed 0 bases from V and 5 bases from J; junction bases left unmatched: 7. The CDR3 length is 15 residues. Germline V CDR1 and CDR2: SGHRS, YFSETQ. CDR3 residues: CASSLDVSRGETQYF. The CDR3 DNA sequence: TGCGCCAGCAGCTTGGATGTGAGCAGGGGGGAGACCCAGTACTTC.

This chain links TRBV7-9 with TRBJ1-5; 7 bases are a match to TRBD1. V lost 4 bases and J lost 2; bases outside the gene matches: 11. Germline V gene sequence: CDR1 SEHNR, CDR2 FQNEAQ (reference sequence). This CDR3 region has 17 residues. The CDR3 DNA sequence: TGTGCCAGCAGCTCCACTACAGGGGACCTTGGCAATCAGCCCCAGCATTTT. Translation: CASSSTTGDLGNQPQHF.

This chain uses TRBV27 with TRBJ2-2, with 8 bases lining up with TRBD2. The trim removed 6 bases at V and 2 bases at J, leaving 14 bases unmatched. CDR1 is MNHEY, CDR2 SMNVEV, per germline (reference sequence). This CDR3 is built from 18 residues. The CDR3 DNA follows: TGTGCCAGCAGCAAGGTTAGCGGGACGATTGGAAACACCGGGGAGCTGTTTTTT. As protein: CASSKVSGTIGNTGELFF.

V usage is TRBV7-2 and J usage is TRBJ1-5; possibly TRBD1 for D (6 bases). V was pared by 5 bases and J by 6 bases, with 11 bases between. The germline CDR1 and CDR2 sequences are SGHTA and FQGNSA. The CDR3 length is 13 residues. CDR3 nucleotide sequence: TGTGCCAGCAGCCCCGGGACATTTCAGCCCCAGCATTTT. Translating it yields CASSPGTFQPQHF. The whole variable domain, filled in from reference TRBV7-2 and TRBJ1-5, reads GAGVSQSPSNKVTEKGKDVELRCDPISGHTALYWYRQSLGQGLEFLIYFQGNSAPDKSGLPSDRFSAERTGGSVSTLTIQRTQQEDSAVYLCASSPGTFQPQHFGDGTRLSIL.

The rearrangement joins TRBV19 to TRBJ1-3; 8 nucleotides align to TRBD1. Germline loops: CDR1 LNHDA, CDR2 SQIVND (reference sequence). The CDR3 spans 14 residues. Trimming cost V 6 bases and J 0 bases; bases outside gene matches: 1. Here the CDR3 reads CASRQGASGNTIYF. CDR3 DNA sequence: TGTGCCAGTAGGCAGGGGGCCTCTGGAAACACCATATATTTT.

The V and J genes are TRBV24-1 and TRBJ2-1; D is unclear. V lost 5 bases, J lost 6 bases, and 4 bases lay in between. The CDR3 loop spans 11 amino acids. CDR1 KGHDR and CDR2 SFDVKD come from the germline V gene. The CDR3 nucleotides read TGTGCCACCAGTGGGCTCAATGAGCAGTTCTTC. Translated, it gives CATSGLNEQFF.

As regards this clone: The same CDR3 can be traced to other DNA sequences in this sample. The chain combines TRBV5-1 with TRBJ2-5; maybe TRBD1 (5 bases). Germline V gives CDR1 SGHRS, CDR2 YFSETQ. V lost 0 bases and J 2 bases, leaving 8 bases between the germline ends. This CDR3 spans 14 amino acids. The DNA of the CDR3 is TGCGCCAGCAGCTTGGACAGGAGTCAAGAGACCCAGTACTTC. Protein: CASSLDRSQETQYF.

V is TRBV30 and J is TRBJ1-4; possible D gene TRBD1, 6 bases. Trimming left V 0 bases short and J 8 bases short, with 13 bases between. The CDR3 consists of 14 residues. CDR1 GTSNPN and CDR2 SVGIG come from the germline V gene (reference sequence). The CDR3 spells CAWSVGTGKEKLFF. The CDR3 coding sequence is TGTGCCTGGAGTGTTGGAACAGGGAAGGAAAAACTGTTTTTT.

The V gene is TRBV5-1, the J gene TRBJ1-4; no reliable D call. The CDR3 totals 19 residues. CDR1 and CDR2 from the germline V gene are SGHRS and YFSETQ. Trimming took 0 bases from V and 7 from J, leaving 25 bases between them. This chain's CDR3 is CASSLEKNVQRVGFEKLFF. CDR3 nucleotide sequence: TGCGCCAGCAGCTTGGAGAAAAACGTACAGCGGGTGGGTTTTGAAAAACTGTTTTTT.

This clone is a singleton in its sample. The V call is TRBV19, the J call TRBJ2-5; 11 positions agree with TRBD2. The CDR3 totals 17 residues. The trim removed 3 bases at V and 5 bases at J, leaving 11 bases unmatched. Germline V gives CDR1 LNHDA, CDR2 SQIVND (reference sequence). The CDR3 here is CASSISLGVAGGETQYF. The CDR3 bases are TGTGCCAGTAGTATCTCCCTCGGGGTAGCGGGGGGGGAGACCCAGTACTTC.

This rearrangement joins TRBV7-2 to TRBJ1-5; 8 bases are shared with TRBD1. There are 14 residues in the CDR3. J was trimmed by 4 bases and V by 5 bases; bases with no gene match: 4. Germline CDR1 is SGHTA and CDR2 is FQGNSA. The CDR3 DNA is TGTGCCAGCAGCCTCGACAGGGGAAATCAGCCCCAGCATTTT. This sequence encodes CASSLDRGNQPQHF.

The chain links TRBV6-5 to TRBJ2-5; 9 positions agree with TRBD1. The CDR3 covers 14 residues. J was trimmed by 4 bases and V by 2 bases; bases with no gene match: 2. Germline V gene data show CDR1 as MNHEY and CDR2 as SVGAGI. The CDR3 loop reads CASSYTGGRETQYF. The DNA of the CDR3 is TGTGCCAGCAGTTACACAGGGGGCCGAGAGACCCAGTACTTC.

This chain connects TRBV5-1 to TRBJ1-2, with no clear D. Deletions cut 2 bases from V and 6 bases from J, with 11 bases between. Germline CDR1 and CDR2: SGHRS and YFSETQ. CDR3 size: 13 residues. Here the CDR3 reads CASSFEAVDGYTF. CDR3 in DNA: TGCGCCAGCAGCTTCGAGGCGGTAGATGGCTACACCTTC.

The chain employs TRBV6-6 and TRBJ1-3, with D tentatively TRBD1 (5 bases). Germline V CDR1 and CDR2: MNHNY, SVGAGI (reference sequence). This CDR3 has 14 amino acids. The V and J ends lost 0 bases and 8 bases respectively, with 11 bases between them. Here the CDR3 reads CASSYSQVVDTIYF. The CDR3 nucleotides are TGTGCCAGCAGTTACTCACAGGTGGTAGACACCATATATTTT.

The rearrangement uses TRBV5-4 and TRBJ1-1; no reliable D call. The germline V gene encodes CDR1 SGHNT and CDR2 YYREEE (reference sequence). The ends were cut back, 4 bases at V and 3 bases at J, with 10 bases in the middle. The CDR3 spans 13 residues. As DNA, the CDR3 is TGTGCCAGCAGCCCGCTGGAGGACACTGAAGCTTTCTTT. Encoded protein: CASSPLEDTEAFF.

The chain links TRBV3-1 (or the pseudogene TRBV3-2) to TRBJ1-1; D is unresolved. This CDR3 has 17 amino acids. With 0 bases removed from V and 1 base from J, the gap between germline ends came to 15 bases. Germline V lookup: CDR1 LGHDT, CDR2 YNNKEL (reference sequence). The CDR3, as DNA: TGTGCCAGCAGCCAAGATTGGTATGAGGGAACGAACACTGAAGCTTTCTTT. It encodes CASSQDWYEGTNTEAFF.

The chain couples TRBV7-9 to TRBJ1-2; D is ambiguous. V lost 1 base and J lost 7, with 7 bases in between. The length of the CDR3 is 12 residues. CDR1 is SEHNR, CDR2 FQNEAQ, per germline (reference sequence). The CDR3 spells CASSLGSGGYTF. The CDR3 DNA is TGTGCCAGCAGCTTAGGGAGCGGTGGCTACACCTTC.

This chain uses TRBV25-1 with TRBJ2-1; D gene ambiguous. The CDR3 covers 11 residues. Germline loops: CDR1 MGHDK, CDR2 SYGVNS. The V and J ends lost 7 bases and 3 bases respectively, with 4 bases between them. CDR3 coding DNA: TGTGCCAGCAACTTCTACAATGAGCAGTTCTTC. The encoded protein is CASNFYNEQFF.

The rearrangement links TRBV5-1 to TRBJ1-1, with 8 bases aligning to TRBD1. Germline trimming cut 3 bases from V and 4 bases from J; bases unmatched to any gene: 5. Germline V gives CDR1 SGHRS, CDR2 YFSETQ. This CDR3 spans 14 amino acids. The CDR3 loop is CASSSAGGGTEAFF. The CDR3 DNA sequence: TGCGCCAGCAGCTCGGCAGGGGGCGGCACTGAAGCTTTCTTT.

This sequence joins TRBV13 and TRBJ2-1, with 7 positions matching TRBD1. This CDR3 comprises 16 residues. The J segment lost 2 bases and the V segment lost 1 base, leaving 5 bases of the junction unmatched. Germline assignment: CDR1 PRHDT and CDR2 FYEKMQ (reference sequence). The CDR3 protein is CASSLVGQGAYNEQFF. The CDR3 DNA reads TGTGCCAGCAGCTTAGTAGGGCAGGGGGCCTACAATGAGCAGTTCTTC.